Below, one TCR beta chain is given with its context. V lost 4 bases to trimming and J lost 2 bases, with 11 bases between them. CDR3 length: 14 amino acids. Germline V gene data show CDR1 as SGHTA and CDR2 as FQGNSA. The table came from immunoSEQ multiplex PCR; TCRdb's copy has only in-frame clones and leaves some out. The sample records some 2,100,000 clones, approximately 96% being singletons. This sample was taken from a study of shared clonotypes between healthy human individuals. Source material: naive CD4+ T cells sorted from blood. Subset meaning: CD45RA+ positively selected. This TCR derives from a young man in good health. J is TRBJ1-2 and V is TRBV7-2; tentatively, D is TRBD1 (5 bases). The CDR3 DNA reads TGTGCCAGCAGCTCCGGGGGGGTGAACTATGGCTACACCTTC. It yields the protein CASSSGGVNYGYTF.